This T cell receptor beta chain derives from a study of T cells after yellow fever vaccination (dated 2019 in TCRdb). The study in broad terms: Libraries from fractions with low cell numbers were prepared with the SMART-Seq v4 Ultra Low Input RNA kit. To track T-cell clones before and after primary and booster YFV17D yellow fever vaccination, bulk TCR alpha and beta repertoires were sequenced longitudinally. Blood was collected at multiple timepoints before and after primary and secondary immunization, and bulk PBMC replicates and cell subsets were isolated. Two healthy male donors, one aged 18 to 29 and one aged 30 to 40 years, were included in the cohort.

TCR cDNA was synthesized by 5'RACE template switching, which introduced a universal primer site and unique molecular identifiers. cDNA synthesis was primed from both the TCR alpha and TCR beta constant segments. Library amplification used two PCR steps, and the second PCR step added sample barcodes and sequencing adapters. Libraries were sequenced on Illumina HiSeq 2500 (2x100 bp) or NovaSeq (2x150 bp). For the original study's pipeline: MIGEC was used to demultiplex reads and collapse the reads into UMI consensus sequences, and MiXCR was used for V(D)J alignment. Vaccine-responding clonotypes were defined with edgeR using replicate PBMC samples, requiring FDR below 0.01 and a log2 fold change above 5 up to day 15. Each bulk clonotype received a CD4 or CD8 identity based on whether the sequenced CD4 or CD8 repertoire contained that clonotype at higher abundance. TCRdb reworked the public reads: Q25 trimming with fastp, MiXCR clone assembly, productive beta chains retained. Rows matching on CDR3 protein sequence are summarized as one entry with the most common DNA and genes. The authors' filters were not applied to this entry. This sample holds approximately 610,000 distinct CDR3 sequences; less than 20% were observed only once. The top ten constitute 15% to 20% of the sample.

Trimming removed 6 bases from V and 3 bases from J; the gene matches leave 5 bases unexplained. There are 14 amino acids in the CDR3, from cysteine to phenylalanine inclusive. CDR3 DNA is the only sequence kept; it has 42 bases, read in frame from the first base. From a lookup of the germline V gene, CDR1 and CDR2 are MNHEY and SVGAGI. The sample's treatment or condition label, decoded: live attenuated yellow fever vaccine strain. Two biological replicates of bulk PBMCs were collected at each blood-draw timepoint. PBMCs were isolated from peripheral blood using a standard Ficoll-Paque protocol. RNA was extracted with TriZol from bulk PBMCs, CD4 and CD8 fractions, and dextramer-positive and dextramer-negative fractions. Findings and caveats that apply to the study as a whole: Compared with the primary T-cell response, the secondary T-cell response was faster but weaker, reaching its peak on day 5 rather than on day 15. A small share of clonotypes was detected in both CD4 and CD8 compartments, with the overlap likely arising from convergent recombination. Only two donors were included in the study, so the extent to which the findings can be generalized is limited. Because abundant contaminating clonotypes from the bulk population could be contained in FACS-sorted repertoires, computational filtering was required. After the booster, most of the clones that had expanded following primary vaccination were detected again (roughly 97% of CD4 and around 90% of CD8), which suggests that memory was broadly maintained.

This clonotype was found a few times. The antigen it binds to is not known. No per-base quality is available; no much larger clone lies one base away. This chain joins TRBV6-5 to TRBJ1-5; 7 bases in between match TRBD1. Sequenced material: PBMCs, taken about 5 days after the first yellow fever vaccination. The clonotype originates from a man in his late teens or twenties who received the YFV17D yellow fever vaccine. The DNA sequence is as follows: TGTGCCAGCAGGTATGACAGGGTCAATCAGCCCCAGCATTTT. Translated, it reads CASRYDRVNQPQHF.